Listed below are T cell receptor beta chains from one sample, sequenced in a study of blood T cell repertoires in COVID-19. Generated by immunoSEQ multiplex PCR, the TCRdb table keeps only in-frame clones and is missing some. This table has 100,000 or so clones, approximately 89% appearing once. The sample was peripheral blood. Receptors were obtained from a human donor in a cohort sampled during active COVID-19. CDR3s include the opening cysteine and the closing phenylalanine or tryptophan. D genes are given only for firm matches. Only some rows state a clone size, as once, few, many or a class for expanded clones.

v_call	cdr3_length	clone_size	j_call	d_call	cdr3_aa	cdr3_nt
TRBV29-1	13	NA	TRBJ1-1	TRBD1	CSAGTGGGGEAFF	TGCAGCGCTGGGACAGGGGGCGGTGGGGAAGCTTTCTTT
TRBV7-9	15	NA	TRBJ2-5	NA	CASSSLYGTVETQYF	TGTGCCAGCAGCTCCTTATACGGGACTGTGGAGACCCAGTACTTC
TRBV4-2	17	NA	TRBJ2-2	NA	CASSQDRGGSRAGELFF	TGTGCCAGCAGCCAAGATAGAGGAGGGAGTCGGGCCGGGGAGCTGTTTTTT
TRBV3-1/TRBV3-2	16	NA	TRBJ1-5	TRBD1	CASSQGTGGGNQPQHF	TGTGCCAGCAGCCAAGGAACAGGGGGGGGCAATCAGCCCCAGCATTTT
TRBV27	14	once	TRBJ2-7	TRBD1	CASSPRTGGYEQYF	TGTGCCAGCAGTCCTAGGACAGGGGGCTACGAGCAGTACTTC
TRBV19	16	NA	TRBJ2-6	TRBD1	CASTAGTGTGANVLTF	TGTGCCAGTACCGCAGGGACAGGGACTGGGGCCAACGTCCTGACTTTC
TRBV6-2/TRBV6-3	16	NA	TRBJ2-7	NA	CASSSSPQRTYYEQYF	TGTGCCAGCAGTTCCTCCCCCCAGCGGACTTACTACGAGCAGTACTTC
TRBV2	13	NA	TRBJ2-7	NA	CASNDNPGNEQYF	TGTGCCAGCAACGACAATCCCGGCAACGAGCAGTACTTC
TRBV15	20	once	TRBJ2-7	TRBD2	CATSREGSGLAGEVTYEQYF	TGTGCCACCAGCAGAGAGGGCTCTGGACTAGCGGGAGAAGTAACCTACGAGCAGTACTTC
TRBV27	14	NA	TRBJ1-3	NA	CASSLRGSGNTIYF	TGTGCCAGCAGTTTAAGGGGCTCTGGAAACACCATATATTTT
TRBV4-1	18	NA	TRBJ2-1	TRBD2	CASSHGLAGGPSLGEQFF	TGCGCCAGCAGCCATGGACTAGCGGGAGGGCCTTCGCTCGGTGAGCAGTTCTTC
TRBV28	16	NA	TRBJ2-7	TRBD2	CASSLFGLAGVDEQYF	TGTGCCAGCAGTTTATTCGGCCTAGCGGGAGTGGACGAGCAGTACTTC
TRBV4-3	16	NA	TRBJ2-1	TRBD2	CASSQVPGLAGGRQFF	TGCGCCAGCAGCCAAGTCCCGGGACTAGCGGGAGGGAGACAGTTCTTC
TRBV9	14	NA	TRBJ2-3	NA	CASSVYELTDTQYF	TGTGCCAGCAGTGTCTACGAACTCACAGATACGCAGTATTTT
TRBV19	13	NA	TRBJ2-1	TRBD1	CASKEQGQGREFF	TGTGCCAGTAAGGAGCAGGGACAGGGGAGGGAGTTCTTC
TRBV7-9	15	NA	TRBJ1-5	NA	CASSLDGGNGQPQHF	TGTGCCAGCAGCTTAGACGGGGGTAACGGTCAGCCCCAGCATTTT
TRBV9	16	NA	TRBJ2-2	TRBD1	CASSLQPGTGSGELFF	TGTGCCAGCAGTCTCCAACCCGGGACAGGGTCCGGGGAGCTGTTTTTT
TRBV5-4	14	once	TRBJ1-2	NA	CASSLGLREDGYTF	TGTGCCAGCAGCTTGGGGCTCCGGGAAGATGGCTACACCTTC
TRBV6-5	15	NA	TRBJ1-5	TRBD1	CASSYSGQSNQPQHF	TGTGCCAGCAGTTACTCGGGACAGAGCAATCAGCCCCAGCATTTT
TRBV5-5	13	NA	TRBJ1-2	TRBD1	CASSLGQGDSITF	TGTGCCAGCAGCTTGGGACAGGGCGATTCGATCACCTTC
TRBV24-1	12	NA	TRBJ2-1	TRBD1	CATSGPTGPPFF	TGTGCCACCAGTGGTCCGACAGGGCCGCCGTTCTTC
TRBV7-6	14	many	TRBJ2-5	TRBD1	CASSTDRAEETQYF	TGTGCCAGCAGCACCGACAGGGCGGAGGAGACCCAGTACTTC
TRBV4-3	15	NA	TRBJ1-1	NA	CASSQEAPGGAEAFF	TGCGCCAGCAGCCAAGAAGCGCCCGGGGGGGCCGAAGCTTTCTTT
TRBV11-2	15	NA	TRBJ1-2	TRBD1	CASSLTGTGGVSYTF	TGTGCCAGCAGCTTAACCGGGACAGGGGGAGTTAGCTACACCTTC
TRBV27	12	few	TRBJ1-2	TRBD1	CATGTGGYGYTF	TGTGCCACCGGGACAGGGGGCTATGGCTACACCTTC
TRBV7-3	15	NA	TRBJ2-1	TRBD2	CASSLSGAGDNEQFF	TGTGCCAGCAGCTTAAGTGGGGCGGGAGACAATGAGCAGTTCTTC
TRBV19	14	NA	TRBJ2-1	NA	CASSTGAGHNEQFF	TGTGCCAGTAGTACCGGGGCGGGGCACAATGAGCAGTTCTTC
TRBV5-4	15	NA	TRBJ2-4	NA	CASSEGAQAKNIQYF	TGTGCCAGCAGCGAGGGCGCACAAGCCAAAAACATTCAGTACTTC